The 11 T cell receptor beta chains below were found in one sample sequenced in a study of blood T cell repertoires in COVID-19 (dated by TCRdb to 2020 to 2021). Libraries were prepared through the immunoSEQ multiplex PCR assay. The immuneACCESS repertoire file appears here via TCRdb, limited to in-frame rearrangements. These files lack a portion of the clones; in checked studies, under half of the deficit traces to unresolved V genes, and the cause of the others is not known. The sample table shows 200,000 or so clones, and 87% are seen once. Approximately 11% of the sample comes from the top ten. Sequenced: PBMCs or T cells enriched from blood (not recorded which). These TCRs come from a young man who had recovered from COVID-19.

CDR3 nucleotides: TGCGCCAGCAGCTTGGTTCGCGCTAGCGACACAGATACGCAGTATTTT. It encodes CASSLVRASDTDTQYF. This chain uses TRBV5-1 with TRBJ2-3; possible D gene TRBD2, 6 bases. Trimming left V 0 bases short and J 2 bases short, with 13 bases between. The CDR3 is 16 amino acids. Germline V lookup: CDR1 SGHRS, CDR2 YFSETQ.

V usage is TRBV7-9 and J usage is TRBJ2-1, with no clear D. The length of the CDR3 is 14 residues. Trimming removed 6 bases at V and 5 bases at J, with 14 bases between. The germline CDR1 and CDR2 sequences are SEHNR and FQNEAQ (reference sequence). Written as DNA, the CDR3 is TGTGCCAGCAGACGTAGCATCTACGACAATGAGCAGTTCTTC. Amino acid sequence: CASRRSIYDNEQFF.

The CDR3 is CASSYSGLLGTEAFF. The CDR3 DNA reads as TGTGCCAGCAGTTACTCCGGCCTCCTCGGGACTGAAGCTTTCTTT. The chain combines TRBV6-5 with TRBJ1-1; D remains ambiguous. V gave up 0 bases and J gave up 5 bases, with 13 bases separating them. The V gene's germline CDR1 is MNHEY and CDR2 SVGAGI. The CDR3 is made up of 15 amino acids.

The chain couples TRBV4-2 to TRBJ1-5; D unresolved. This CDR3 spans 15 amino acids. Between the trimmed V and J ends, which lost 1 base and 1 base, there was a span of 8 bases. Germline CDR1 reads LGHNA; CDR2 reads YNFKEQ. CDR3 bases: TGTGCCAGCAGCCAAGTAGGAGACAGCAATCAGCCCCAGCATTTT. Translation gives CASSQVGDSNQPQHF.

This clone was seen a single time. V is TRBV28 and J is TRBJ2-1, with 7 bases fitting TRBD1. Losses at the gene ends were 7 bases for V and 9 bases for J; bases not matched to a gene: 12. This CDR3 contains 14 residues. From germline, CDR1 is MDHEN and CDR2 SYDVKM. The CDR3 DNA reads TGTGCCAGCAAGTCAGACAGGGTTGTGGGTGAGCAGTTCTTC. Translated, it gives CASKSDRVVGEQFF.

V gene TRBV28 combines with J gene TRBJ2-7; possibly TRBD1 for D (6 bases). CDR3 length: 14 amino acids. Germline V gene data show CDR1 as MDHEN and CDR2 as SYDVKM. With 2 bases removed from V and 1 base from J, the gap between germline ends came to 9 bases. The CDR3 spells CASSLPDRSYEQYF. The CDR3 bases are TGTGCCAGCAGTTTACCAGACAGGTCCTACGAGCAGTACTTC.

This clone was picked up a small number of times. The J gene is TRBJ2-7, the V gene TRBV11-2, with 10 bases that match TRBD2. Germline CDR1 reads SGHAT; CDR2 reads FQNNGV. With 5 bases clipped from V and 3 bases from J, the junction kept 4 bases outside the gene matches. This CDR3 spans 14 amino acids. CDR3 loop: CASSEGLAVYEQYF. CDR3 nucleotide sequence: TGTGCCAGCAGCGAAGGACTAGCGGTCTACGAGCAGTACTTC.

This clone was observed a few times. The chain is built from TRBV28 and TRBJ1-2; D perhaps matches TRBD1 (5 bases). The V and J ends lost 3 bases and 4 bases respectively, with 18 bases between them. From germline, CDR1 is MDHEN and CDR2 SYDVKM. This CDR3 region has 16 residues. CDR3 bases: TGTGCCAGCAGTTTTGACAGCAACCCCTCCCTCTATGGCTACACCTTC. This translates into CASSFDSNPSLYGYTF.

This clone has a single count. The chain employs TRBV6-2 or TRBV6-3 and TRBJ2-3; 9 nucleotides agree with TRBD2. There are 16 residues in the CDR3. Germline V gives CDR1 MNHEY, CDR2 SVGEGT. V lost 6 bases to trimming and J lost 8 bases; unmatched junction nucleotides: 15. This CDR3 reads CASSDPGLAKSFTQYF. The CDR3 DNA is TGTGCCAGCAGCGACCCGGGACTAGCAAAGTCATTTACGCAGTATTTT.

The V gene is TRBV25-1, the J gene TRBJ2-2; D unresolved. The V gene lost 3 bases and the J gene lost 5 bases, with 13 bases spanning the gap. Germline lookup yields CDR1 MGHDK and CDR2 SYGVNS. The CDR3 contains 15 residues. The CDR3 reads CASSDPLRVTGELFF. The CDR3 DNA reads TGTGCCAGCAGTGACCCCCTCCGGGTAACCGGGGAGCTGTTTTTT.

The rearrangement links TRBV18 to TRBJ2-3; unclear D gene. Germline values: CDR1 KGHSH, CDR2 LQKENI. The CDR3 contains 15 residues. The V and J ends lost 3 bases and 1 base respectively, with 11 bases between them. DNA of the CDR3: TGTGCCAGCTCACCTCAGGATCCACGCACAGATACGCAGTATTTT. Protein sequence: CASSPQDPRTDTQYF.